These 24 T cell receptor beta chains were sequenced from one sample in a study of radiation and T cells in renal cell carcinoma. The time point: baseline pretreatment blood. Treatment here: 15 Gy SBRT to primary tumor, nephrectomy 4 weeks later. Clones were read by immunoSEQ multiplex PCR, and TCRdb kept only the in-frame ones, dropping some. The sample includes roughly 53,000 clones, 75% to 85% of them seen just once. The sequencing used blood, collected from a patient whose treatment included radiotherapy and nephrectomy. These receptors originate from a woman in her 70s with renal cell carcinoma.

The rearrangement joins TRBV5-1 to TRBJ2-3; D possibly corresponds to TRBD2 (6 bases). Germline-derived CDR1 and CDR2 are SGHRS and YFSETQ. V was trimmed by 0 bases and J by 4 bases, leaving 6 bases between them. The CDR3 contains 13 residues. The CDR3 sequence: CASSLGEADTQYF. The CDR3 region has the DNA TGCGCCAGCAGCTTGGGGGAGGCAGATACGCAGTATTTT.

This chain uses TRBV19 with TRBJ2-2; 10 bases match TRBD1. The CDR3 consists of 15 residues. The germline gives CDR1 LNHDA, CDR2 SQIVND (reference sequence). V was pared by 6 bases and J by 4 bases, with 5 bases of the junction left unmatched. DNA for the CDR3: TGTGCCAGTAGCCAGACAGGGGGCGGCACCGGGGAGCTGTTTTTT. This codes for CASSQTGGGTGELFF.

In this sample, this clone turned up a few times. The V and J genes are TRBV19 and TRBJ1-5, with D possibly matching TRBD1 (6 bases). The V end lost 5 bases, the J end lost 0 bases, and 20 bases lay between the germline ends. The CDR3 runs to 18 residues. The germline V gene has CDR1 LNHDA and CDR2 SQIVND (reference sequence). The CDR3 bases are TGTGCCAGTAGTGCCACCTTGGGGGGCTCCTATAGCAATCAGCCCCAGCATTTT. Amino acids: CASSATLGGSYSNQPQHF.

The table lists this clone with a count of one. The chain is built from TRBV7-9 and TRBJ2-5; the D is unclear. This CDR3 has 14 residues. Per the germline V gene, CDR1 is SEHNR and CDR2 is FQNEAQ (reference sequence). Trimming removed 1 base at V and 4 bases at J, with 10 bases between. CDR3 sequence: CASSLEVSTETQYF. The CDR3 DNA reads as TGTGCCAGCAGCTTAGAGGTTAGCACAGAGACCCAGTACTTC.

The rearrangement uses TRBV6-5 and TRBJ2-7; 15 bases are shared with TRBD2. This CDR3 comprises 14 residues. Germline CDR1 and CDR2: MNHEY and SVGAGI. Trimming cost V 6 bases and J 6 bases; bases outside gene matches: 3. The CDR3 is CASRLGLAGGEQYF. The CDR3 coding sequence is TGTGCCAGCAGATTGGGACTAGCGGGAGGCGAGCAGTACTTC.

The chain couples TRBV11-1 to TRBJ2-5; TRBD2 agrees at 7 bases. The V gene end was trimmed by 1 base and the J gene end by 4 bases; junction bases not matched to a gene: 0. CDR3 length: 13 amino acids. CDR1 and CDR2 (germline): SGHAT, FQDESV (reference sequence). The CDR3 DNA sequence: TGTGCCAGCAGCTTAGGCGGGGGAGAGACCCAGTACTTC. Its protein product is CASSLGGGETQYF.

This chain links TRBV30 with TRBJ1-6; unclear D gene. The length of the CDR3 is 15 residues. CDR1 GTSNPN and CDR2 SVGIG come from the germline V gene (reference sequence). The ends were cut back, 1 base at V and 8 bases at J, with 15 bases in the middle. The chain's CDR3 is CAWSETAGRDSPLHF. The DNA for the CDR3 is TGTGCCTGGAGTGAAACAGCCGGTCGGGATTCACCCCTCCACTTT.

The J gene is TRBJ1-3, the V gene TRBV18; the D is unclear. The V and J ends lost 3 bases and 0 bases respectively, with 6 bases between them. CDR3 size: 14 residues. Germline assignment: CDR1 KGHSH and CDR2 LQKENI. The CDR3 is CASSPQNSGNTIYF. The CDR3 bases are TGTGCCAGCTCACCGCAAAACTCTGGAAACACCATATATTTT.

This clone was picked up a small number of times. The V call is TRBV7-9, the J call TRBJ1-4; TRBD1 is a possible D gene (6 bases). Trimming shortened V by 5 bases and J by 8 bases, and 15 bases separated the two germline ends. Germline-derived CDR1 and CDR2 are SEHNR and FQNEAQ (reference sequence). This CDR3 has 14 amino acids. The CDR3 protein is CASSPQGQEEKLFF. The DNA for the CDR3 is TGTGCCAGCAGCCCTCAGGGGCAGGAGGAAAAACTGTTTTTT.

This clone is labeled as medium-sized. J is TRBJ2-1 and V is TRBV7-2, with D possibly being TRBD1 or TRBD2 (5 bases each). The V end lost 2 bases, the J end lost 6 bases, and 11 bases lay between the germline ends. The CDR3 runs to 14 residues. Germline V gene data show CDR1 as SGHTA and CDR2 as FQGNSA. CDR3 loop: CASSLIGEFNEQFF. The CDR3 coding sequence is TGTGCCAGCAGCTTAATAGGGGAGTTCAATGAGCAGTTCTTC.

CDR3: CASSRGESGTYEQYF. The CDR3 bases are TGTGCCAGCAGCCGAGGGGAGAGTGGGACCTACGAGCAGTACTTC. This rearrangement joins TRBV14 to TRBJ2-7, with D perhaps being TRBD1 or TRBD2 (5 bases each). The V end lost 4 bases, the J end lost 2 bases, and 15 bases lay between the germline ends. The CDR3 covers 15 residues. Germline V CDR1 and CDR2: SGHDN, FVKESK.

The gene calls are TRBV11-3 and TRBJ2-7; 7 nucleotides line up with TRBD1. Trimming removed 6 bases from V and 5 bases from J; junction bases left unmatched: 7. The CDR3 is 13 residues long. CDR1 SGHNT and CDR2 YENEEA come from the germline V gene. The CDR3 coding sequence is TGTGCCAGCAGTGTGACAGGGTCCGACGAGCAGTACTTC. Translating gives CASSVTGSDEQYF.

V is TRBV29-1 and J is TRBJ2-5; no clear D. CDR1 SQVTM and CDR2 ANQGSEA come from the germline V gene. V lost 3 bases, J lost 1 base, and 9 bases lay in between. CDR3 length: 13 residues. Written as DNA, the CDR3 is TGCAGCGTTGATATGGGCCTCCAAGAGACCCAGTACTTC. Amino acid sequence: CSVDMGLQETQYF.

The chain joins TRBV9 to TRBJ2-3; D is unclear. Trimming removed 0 bases at V and 10 bases at J, with 12 bases between. The CDR3 length is 13 residues. CDR1 is SGDLS, CDR2 YYNGEE, per germline. CDR3 amino acids: CASSVASETSQYF. In nucleotides, the CDR3 is TGTGCCAGCAGCGTAGCTTCGGAAACTTCGCAGTATTTT. Drawing the rest from reference TRBV9 and TRBJ2-3, the complete variable domain is DSGVTQTPKHLITATGQRVTLRCSPRSGDLSVYWYQQSLDQGLQFLIQYYNGEERAKGNILERFSAQQFPDLHSELNLSSLELGDSALYFCASSVASETSQYFGPGTRLTVL.

The chain employs TRBV7-9 and TRBJ1-2; 7 bases are a match to TRBD1. The CDR3 is 13 amino acids. The V gene's germline CDR1 is SEHNR and CDR2 FQNEAQ (reference sequence). The ends lost 6 bases at V and 8 bases at J; junction bases unmatched: 9. CDR3 in amino acids: CASRPEGAGGYTF. The CDR3 coding sequence is TGTGCCAGCAGGCCAGAGGGGGCAGGGGGCTACACCTTC. Complete variable domain (other parts from reference TRBV7-9 and TRBJ1-2): DTGVSQNPRHKITKRGQNVTFRCDPISEHNRLYWYRQTLGQGPEFLTYFQNEAQLEKSRLLSDRFSAERPKGSFSTLEIQRTEQGDSAMYLCASRPEGAGGYTFGSGTRLTVV.

The chain links TRBV7-9 to TRBJ2-7; 7 bases are shared with TRBD2. Germline V lookup: CDR1 SEHNR, CDR2 FQNEAQ (reference sequence). CDR3 size: 14 residues. Trimming at V came to 5 bases and at J to 3 bases, leaving 7 bases not matched to a gene. The CDR3 nucleotides read TGTGCCAGCAGCCGTACGGGGGGTGGCTACGAGCAGTACTTC. This gives the protein CASSRTGGGYEQYF.

The CDR3 nucleotides are TGTGCCATCAGTGAGGGGGAAATGGGGGCTCTCAGCACAGATACGCAGTATTTT. It specifies CAISEGEMGALSTDTQYF. The chain joins TRBV10-3 to TRBJ2-3, with D perhaps matching TRBD1 (6 bases). V gave up 2 bases and J gave up 0 bases, with 18 bases separating them. The CDR3 is made up of 18 amino acids. Per the germline V gene, CDR1 is ENHRY and CDR2 is SYGVKD.

The table lists this clone with many counts. The chain carries TRBV27 and TRBJ2-3; D remains unclear. This CDR3 has 11 amino acids. From germline, CDR1 is MNHEY and CDR2 SMNVEV (reference sequence). Trimming stripped 9 bases from V and 5 bases from J, with 9 bases between. The CDR3 protein is CASRLGDTQYF. In DNA form, the CDR3 reads TGTGCCAGTAGACTCGGAGATACGCAGTATTTT.

V is TRBV6-6 and J is TRBJ2-7; 12 bases agree with TRBD1. With 5 bases clipped from V and 0 bases from J, the junction kept 5 bases outside the gene matches. This CDR3 comprises 16 residues. Germline lookup yields CDR1 MNHNY and CDR2 SVGAGI (reference sequence). The CDR3 region is CASSPGQGAYSYEQYF. In DNA form, the CDR3 reads TGTGCCAGCAGTCCGGGACAGGGGGCATACTCCTACGAGCAGTACTTC.

The chain joins TRBV4-1 to TRBJ2-1; TRBD2 might be the D (6 bases). The V gene's germline CDR1 is MGHRA and CDR2 YSYEKL. The CDR3 is 16 amino acids. V was pared by 3 bases and J by 7 bases, with 19 bases between. The CDR3, as DNA: TGCGCCAGCAGCCACTCAAGCCAGACTAGTTTTAATGAGCAGTTCTTC. Translated: CASSHSSQTSFNEQFF.

CDR3: CASSLLRGNNEQFF. The CDR3 DNA reads as TGTGCCAGCAGCCTCCTGAGGGGCAACAATGAGCAGTTCTTC. The V call is TRBV7-9, the J call TRBJ2-1; D might be TRBD1 or TRBD2, each matching 5 bases. Trimming cost V 5 bases and J 5 bases, with 13 bases left between them. Germline lookup yields CDR1 SEHNR and CDR2 FQNEAQ (reference sequence). CDR3 size: 14 residues.

This chain's CDR3 is CASSQGRFTYEQYF. The CDR3 coding sequence is TGTGCCAGCAGCCAAGGCAGGTTTACCTACGAGCAGTACTTC. The chain has TRBV14 and TRBJ2-7; no definite D call. Germline V gene sequence: CDR1 SGHDN, CDR2 FVKESK. There are 14 residues in the CDR3. The V gene lost 1 base and the J gene lost 2 bases, with 9 bases spanning the gap.

The chain uses TRBV27 and TRBJ1-6; D might be TRBD1 (6 bases). The CDR3 has 16 residues. Germline V CDR1 and CDR2: MNHEY, SMNVEV (reference sequence). V was shortened by 5 bases and J by 8 bases, with 19 bases between the two germline ends. Here the CDR3 reads CASSPMTGRHDSPLHF. In DNA, the CDR3 is TGTGCCAGCAGTCCAATGACAGGTCGGCACGATTCACCCCTCCACTTT.

This clone was seen at least ten times. V and J are TRBV9 and TRBJ2-3; D is possibly TRBD2 (5 bases). This CDR3 has 16 residues. With 3 bases removed from V and 1 base from J, the gap between germline ends came to 15 bases. Germline V gene sequence: CDR1 SGDLS, CDR2 YYNGEE. This chain's CDR3 is CASSAPPDGGTDTQYF. The CDR3 DNA is TGTGCCAGCAGCGCCCCCCCCGACGGGGGCACAGATACGCAGTATTTT.